Listed below are T cell receptor beta chains from one sample, sequenced in a study of blood T cell repertoires in COVID-19. Libraries were prepared by immunoSEQ multiplex PCR; TCRdb keeps only in-frame clonotypes and omits some of them. The table has 140,000 to 150,000 clones, 81% seen once. Sample: peripheral blood. Source of these receptors: a human donor in a cohort sampled during active COVID-19. CDR3s include the opening cysteine and the closing phenylalanine or tryptophan. Each record gives: J gene, clone size, V gene, D gene, CDR3 protein, CDR3 DNA. A D gene is named only where the DNA matches it firmly. The size of a clone is reported for some rows only, either as once, few or many, or as a class for expanded clones.

TRBJ2-6,.,TRBV28,.,CASTLGGYSGANVLTF,TGTGCCAGCACTCTGGGGGGATATTCTGGGGCCAACGTCCTGACTTTC
TRBJ2-5,.,TRBV19,.,CASSMGQQETQYF,TGTGCCAGTAGTATGGGCCAGCAAGAGACCCAGTACTTC
TRBJ2-1,.,TRBV9,.,CASTLVRPPNEQFF,TGTGCCAGCACCCTAGTGCGCCCGCCAAATGAGCAGTTCTTC
TRBJ2-5,.,TRBV3-1/TRBV3-2,TRBD2,CASSQDSGRETQYF,TGTGCCAGCAGCCAAGATAGCGGGAGAGAGACCCAGTACTTC
TRBJ1-5,.,TRBV7-9,TRBD1,CASSLGTGASNQPQHF,TGTGCCAGCAGCTTGGGAACAGGGGCTAGCAATCAGCCCCAGCATTTT
TRBJ2-7,.,TRBV5-1,TRBD2,CASSATSGKAYEQYF,TGCGCCAGCAGCGCTACTAGCGGCAAGGCCTACGAGCAGTACTTC
TRBJ1-4,.,TRBV3-1/TRBV3-2,TRBD1,CASSQEDRGFTNEKLFF,TGTGCCAGCAGCCAAGAAGACAGGGGGTTTACTAATGAAAAACTGTTTTTT
TRBJ2-4,.,TRBV10-2,TRBD2,CASSTNRDYKAKNIQYF,TGCGCCAGCAGTACGAACCGGGACTATAAAGCCAAAAACATTCAGTACTTC
TRBJ2-2,few,TRBV25-1,.,CASSDRGRDTGELFF,TGTGCCAGCAGTGACAGGGGACGGGACACCGGGGAGCTGTTTTTT
TRBJ2-7,.,TRBV28,TRBD1,CASSWGQGSSEQYF,TGTGCCAGCAGCTGGGGACAGGGGAGCTCCGAGCAGTACTTC
TRBJ2-5,.,TRBV19,.,CATQPTQGGGETQYF,TGTGCCACTCAACCCACCCAGGGCGGCGGAGAGACCCAGTACTTC
TRBJ1-3,.,TRBV18,.,CASSPQGQGFSGNTIYF,TGTGCCAGCTCACCCCAAGGGCAGGGATTCTCTGGAAACACCATATATTTT
TRBJ2-7,.,TRBV19,.,CASSNAGGPGRNEQYF,TGTGCCAGTAGTAACGCGGGTGGCCCAGGACGCAACGAGCAGTACTTC
TRBJ2-1,.,TRBV28,.,CASNTPQSVNRVGRNEQFF,TGTGCCAGCAACACCCCCCAGTCGGTAAACAGGGTGGGAAGGAATGAGCAGTTCTTC
TRBJ1-1,.,TRBV19,TRBD1,CASSIRGQGQNTEAFF,TGTGCCAGTAGTATTCGAGGACAGGGCCAGAACACTGAAGCTTTCTTT
TRBJ2-5,.,TRBV7-9,TRBD2,CASSLRPAGGGETQYF,TGTGCCAGCAGCTTAAGACCAGCGGGAGGAGGGGAGACCCAGTACTTC
TRBJ1-4,.,TRBV18,TRBD1,CASSLFSTGTGGVATNEKLFF,TGTGCCAGCTCACTTTTCTCGACCGGGACAGGGGGTGTCGCAACTAATGAAAAACTGTTTTTT
TRBJ2-7,.,TRBV5-4,TRBD2,CASSPQTSGSSYEQYF,TGTGCCAGCAGCCCTCAGACTAGCGGGAGCTCCTACGAGCAGTACTTC
TRBJ1-1,.,TRBV6-5,.,CASSLGHQNTEAFF,TGTGCCAGCAGCCTGGGACACCAGAACACTGAAGCTTTCTTT